Described below is a single T cell receptor beta chain sequence and its context. What it binds is unknown. TCRdb independently ran MiXCR on the 5' RACE reads; one entry per CDR3 protein. The sample shows a few hundred thousand distinct CDR3 sequences, around 8% of them seen only once. This sample was taken from a study of CD8 T cells in ankylosing spondylitis. Findings and caveats of the study: Peripheral blood held disease-linked clones only at relatively low frequency, and these were CD8+. What appeared characteristic of ankylosing spondylitis blood was a TCR beta motif of under 10 highly homologous variants.

The CDR3 sequence is 15 residues long. The V segment lost 1 base and the J segment 3 bases; nucleotides outside the gene matches: 1. Germline V gene lookup returns CDR1 MDHEN and CDR2 SYDVKM. This TCR was recovered from a male donor with ankylosing spondylitis. What was sequenced was blood, either unsorted or a sorted T cell fraction (not recorded which). The rearrangement joins TRBV28 to TRBJ1-2; 11 bases are a match to TRBD1. CDR3 in DNA: TGTGCCAGCAGTTTATTGGGACAGGGGGACTATGGCTACACCTTC. Translating gives CASSLLGQGDYGYTF.